Listed below are T cell receptor beta chains from one sample, sequenced in a study of blood T cell repertoires in COVID-19. The repertoire was sequenced with immunoSEQ multiplex PCR; TCRdb's copy has only in-frame clones and lacks some. Among just over 200,000 clones, 80% were seen once, and the ten largest hold approximately 6%. The sequenced sample was peripheral blood. These receptors were obtained from a woman in her sixties or seventies with acute or convalescent COVID-19. Both conserved end residues are part of each CDR3. Each record gives: V gene, J gene, D gene, clone size, CDR3 protein, CDR3 DNA. D genes are given only for firm matches. Some rows have no size entry. The others give once, few or many, or a class for an expanded clone.

TRBV27	TRBJ2-1	-	-	CASSSPLTTSYNEQFF	TGTGCCAGCAGTTCTCCGCTCACTACCTCCTACAATGAGCAGTTCTTC
TRBV6-1	TRBJ2-1	-	-	CASSDSQIEQFF	TGTGCCAGCAGTGATTCGCAGATTGAGCAGTTCTTC
TRBV5-1	TRBJ2-6	-	-	CASSSYTGANVLTF	TGCGCCAGCAGCTCTTACACTGGGGCCAACGTCCTGACTTTC
TRBV30	TRBJ2-3	-	once	CAWRLPTSTDTQYF	TGTGCCTGGAGGTTGCCGACTAGCACAGATACGCAGTATTTT
TRBV5-4	TRBJ2-3	TRBD1	-	CASSLWRTGSTDTQYF	TGTGCCAGCAGCTTATGGAGGACAGGGAGCACAGATACGCAGTATTTT
TRBV3-1/TRBV3-2	TRBJ1-6	-	-	CASRTQGIDSPLHF	TGTGCCAGCAGGACTCAGGGTATAGATTCACCCCTCCACTTT
TRBV19	TRBJ2-1	-	many	CASSNPTGTGGTSGHNEQFF	TGTGCCAGTAGTAACCCCACCGGGACAGGGGGGACTAGCGGCCACAATGAGCAGTTCTTC
TRBV5-6	TRBJ2-7	-	-	CASSFEGVLYEQYF	TGTGCCAGCAGCTTTGAGGGAGTCCTCTACGAGCAGTACTTC
TRBV5-5	TRBJ1-1	-	-	CASSIEVATEAFF	TGTGCCAGCAGCATTGAGGTGGCCACTGAAGCTTTCTTT
TRBV5-4	TRBJ1-2	TRBD1	-	CASSLARQAGGSGGYTF	TGTGCCAGCAGCTTGGCCCGTCAAGCAGGGGGGTCCGGTGGCTACACCTTC
TRBV21-1	TRBJ2-1	-	-	CASSTRRTGGPHNEQFF	TGTGCCAGCAGCACCAGGCGTACGGGAGGGCCACACAATGAGCAGTTCTTC
TRBV3-1/TRBV3-2	TRBJ2-1	TRBD2	-	CASSHISGSSDEQFF	TGTGCCAGCAGCCACATTAGCGGGAGTAGCGATGAGCAGTTCTTC
TRBV5-3	TRBJ2-1	-	once	CARIEAQNRVNEQFF	TGTGCCAGAATAGAGGCGCAAAACCGAGTCAATGAGCAGTTCTTC
TRBV4-1	TRBJ2-1	-	few	CASSQAGGASYNEQFF	TGCGCCAGCAGCCAAGCCGGAGGGGCTTCCTACAATGAGCAGTTCTTC
TRBV10-3	TRBJ2-7	TRBD1	-	CAISEFGTGADEQYF	TGTGCCATCAGTGAATTTGGGACAGGGGCTGACGAGCAGTACTTC
TRBV19	TRBJ2-7	TRBD2	-	CASSVRLAGGQGEQYF	TGTGCCAGTAGTGTGAGACTAGCGGGAGGGCAAGGCGAGCAGTACTTC
TRBV5-1	TRBJ2-1	-	few	CASSFYGEWYNEQFF	TGCGCCAGCAGCTTTTACGGAGAATGGTACAATGAGCAGTTCTTC
TRBV5-4	TRBJ2-5	TRBD1	-	CASSWGTGDMETQYF	TGTGCCAGCAGCTGGGGGACAGGGGACATGGAGACCCAGTACTTC
TRBV6-2/TRBV6-3	TRBJ1-5	-	-	CASSNGGLGNQPQHF	TGTGCCAGCAGTAATGGGGGGTTAGGTAATCAGCCCCAGCATTTT
TRBV18	TRBJ2-7	TRBD1	-	CASSPLGTVGPHEQYF	TGTGCCAGCTCACCCCTTGGGACAGTAGGGCCTCACGAGCAGTACTTC
TRBV7-9	TRBJ2-3	-	few	CASSLGGEDTQYF	TGTGCCAGCAGCTTAGGGGGAGAAGATACGCAGTATTTT
TRBV9	TRBJ2-1	TRBD2	-	CASSVAASGNFYNEQFF	TGTGCCAGCAGCGTAGCGGCTAGCGGGAATTTCTACAATGAGCAGTTCTTC
TRBV6-5	TRBJ2-3	-	-	CATQGPGEGTDTQYF	TGTGCCACCCAGGGGCCAGGGGAGGGAACAGATACGCAGTATTTT
TRBV12-3/TRBV12-4	TRBJ2-7	-	few	CASTLRRGYEQYF	TGTGCCAGCACCCTAAGGAGAGGGTACGAGCAGTACTTC
TRBV28	TRBJ1-5	-	once	CASRAGHNSNQPQHF	TGTGCCAGCAGGGCAGGACATAATAGCAATCAGCCCCAGCATTTT
TRBV6-1	TRBJ2-3	-	-	CASSELAGVTLARDTQYF	TGTGCCAGCAGTGAATTGGCAGGGGTCACCTTAGCACGAGATACGCAGTATTTT
TRBV11-1	TRBJ2-3	TRBD1	-	CASSGTGINFTDTQYF	TGTGCCAGCAGCGGGACAGGGATAAACTTCACAGATACGCAGTATTTT
TRBV28	TRBJ1-2	-	-	CASSGLDLGYTF	TGTGCCAGCAGCGGACTCGACTTGGGCTACACCTTC
TRBV19	TRBJ1-1	-	-	CASSSGWVNTEAFF	TGTGCCAGTAGTTCAGGGTGGGTGAACACTGAAGCTTTCTTT
TRBV28	TRBJ2-4	-	-	CASSLLSAKNIQYF	TGTGCCAGCAGTCTCCTGTCGGCCAAAAACATTCAGTACTTC
TRBV18	TRBJ2-5	-	-	CASSPPNRDTGTQYF	TGTGCCAGCTCACCGCCTAACCGGGACACAGGGACCCAGTACTTC
TRBV5-8	TRBJ2-1	TRBD1	-	CASSLGTGPYNEQFF	TGTGCCAGCAGCTTGGGGACAGGACCCTACAATGAGCAGTTCTTC
TRBV4-2	TRBJ2-5	-	-	CASSQDGGGQGLDQETQYF	TGTGCCAGCAGCCAAGATGGTGGTGGGCAGGGCCTCGACCAAGAGACCCAGTACTTC
TRBV19	TRBJ1-2	TRBD1	-	CASSGPGQGNYGYTF	TGTGCCAGTAGTGGGCCGGGACAGGGGAACTATGGCTACACCTTC
TRBV24-1	TRBJ2-1	TRBD2	-	CATSAGLAGAPEEFF	TGTGCCACCAGTGCGGGACTAGCGGGAGCCCCCGAAGAGTTCTTC
TRBV6-5	TRBJ2-5	TRBD2	-	CASNSAGGQETQYF	TGTGCCAGCAACTCGGCGGGAGGGCAAGAGACCCAGTACTTC
TRBV5-5	TRBJ2-1	TRBD2	once	CASRPKTSGFSYNEQFF	TGTGCCAGCAGACCTAAGACTAGCGGATTCTCCTACAATGAGCAGTTCTTC
TRBV28	TRBJ1-2	TRBD1	-	CASSVRQGVFYGYTF	TGTGCCAGCAGTGTCAGACAGGGGGTTTTCTATGGCTACACCTTC
TRBV6-5	TRBJ1-1	-	-	CASTTANTEAFF	TGTGCCAGCACGACAGCGAACACTGAAGCTTTCTTT
TRBV3-1/TRBV3-2	TRBJ1-2	-	once	CASSQGIDRTYGYTF	TGTGCCAGCAGCCAGGGGATCGACAGGACTTATGGCTACACCTTC
TRBV6-5	TRBJ2-6	-	-	CASSTPRAGANVLTF	TGTGCCAGCAGCACCCCCAGGGCTGGGGCCAACGTCCTGACTTTC
TRBV9	TRBJ2-3	-	-	CASSVASGRTDTQYF	TGTGCCAGCAGCGTAGCGAGCGGACGCACAGATACGCAGTATTTT
TRBV6-6	TRBJ1-1	TRBD1	-	CASSRYRQGWGPNTEAFF	TGTGCCAGCAGTCGCTACCGACAGGGCTGGGGACCGAACACTGAAGCTTTCTTT
TRBV27	TRBJ1-1	-	-	CASRMGARFEAFF	TGTGCCAGCAGAATGGGGGCGAGGTTTGAAGCTTTCTTT
TRBV7-3	TRBJ1-6	-	-	CASSFQGMNSPLHF	TGTGCCAGCAGCTTCCAGGGGATGAATTCACCCCTCCACTTT
TRBV19	TRBJ1-6	-	-	CASSVRGANSPLHF	TGTGCCAGTAGTGTCAGGGGTGCGAATTCACCCCTCCACTTT
TRBV2	TRBJ2-3	-	-	CASNLGGVSTDTQYF	TGTGCCAGCAATTTGGGAGGAGTTAGCACAGATACGCAGTATTTT
TRBV2	TRBJ2-7	TRBD2	-	CASSEGREDLYEQYF	TGTGCCAGCAGTGAAGGACGGGAGGACCTATACGAGCAGTACTTC
TRBV2	TRBJ1-1	-	-	CASSYVRTEAFF	TGTGCCAGCAGTTATGTGCGGACTGAAGCTTTCTTT
TRBV18	TRBJ2-7	-	-	CASSPLQGAAYEQYF	TGTGCCAGCTCACCACTGCAGGGCGCCGCCTACGAGCAGTACTTC
TRBV28	TRBJ1-4	-	-	CASSTAGQSNEKLFF	TGTGCCAGCAGCACGGCAGGACAATCGAATGAAAAACTGTTTTTT
TRBV14	TRBJ2-7	-	-	CASSQVGGTYEQYF	TGTGCCAGCAGCCAAGTAGGGGGAACCTACGAGCAGTACTTC